What follows is one TCR beta chain and its context. People in the exposed group encountered a COVID-19 case within 2 weeks before entering the study. CDR3 length: 16 residues. The germline V gene encodes CDR1 MNHEY and CDR2 SMNVEV (reference sequence). The trim removed 4 bases at V and 0 bases at J, leaving 5 bases unmatched. The assay was immunoSEQ multiplex PCR, and TCRdb's table has in-frame clones only and misses some. The sample includes about 260,000 clones, 75% to 90% of them seen just once. The data are from a study of blood T cell repertoires in COVID-19. The sample comprised PBMCs or T cells enriched from blood (not recorded which). The chain is built from TRBV27 and TRBJ2-2; 7 bases are a match to TRBD1. The source is a woman between 40 and 55 years old who had been exposed to COVID-19. The CDR3 DNA reads as TGTGCCAGCAGTTACTTAGGGGGCTCGAACACCGGGGAGCTGTTTTTT. Protein product: CASSYLGGSNTGELFF.